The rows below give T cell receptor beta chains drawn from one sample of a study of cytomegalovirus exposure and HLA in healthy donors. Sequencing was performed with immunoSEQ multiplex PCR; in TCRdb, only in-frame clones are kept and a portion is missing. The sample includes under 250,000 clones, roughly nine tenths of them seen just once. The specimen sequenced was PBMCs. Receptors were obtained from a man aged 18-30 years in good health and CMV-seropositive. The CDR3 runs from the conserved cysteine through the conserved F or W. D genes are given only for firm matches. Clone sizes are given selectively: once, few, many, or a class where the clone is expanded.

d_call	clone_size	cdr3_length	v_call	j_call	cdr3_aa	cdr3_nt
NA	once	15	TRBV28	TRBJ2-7	CASSLLSKGPYEQYF	TGTGCCAGCAGTTTATTATCGAAAGGGCCCTACGAGCAGTACTTC
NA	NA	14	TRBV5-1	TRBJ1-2	CASSLGQRSYGYTF	TGCGCCAGCAGCTTGGGCCAGCGATCCTATGGCTACACCTTC
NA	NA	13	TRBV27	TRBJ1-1	CASRQHAGAEAFF	TGTGCCAGCCGCCAACATGCCGGGGCTGAAGCTTTCTTT
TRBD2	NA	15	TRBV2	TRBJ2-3	CASSEWSGSADTQYF	TGTGCCAGCAGTGAATGGAGCGGGAGCGCAGATACGCAGTATTTT
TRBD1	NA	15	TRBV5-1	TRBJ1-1	CASSLVGTGDTEAFF	TGCGCCAGCAGCTTGGTAGGGACAGGGGACACTGAAGCTTTCTTT
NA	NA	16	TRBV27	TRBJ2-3	CASSPARRVSTDTQYF	TGTGCCAGCAGTCCCGCGAGGAGGGTGAGCACAGATACGCAGTATTTT
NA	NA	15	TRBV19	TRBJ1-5	CASSTRLRIDQPQHF	TGTGCCAGTAGTACCCGGCTCCGGATTGATCAGCCCCAGCATTTT
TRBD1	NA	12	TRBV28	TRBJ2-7	CATRQGGYEQYF	TGTGCCACAAGACAGGGCGGCTACGAGCAGTACTTC
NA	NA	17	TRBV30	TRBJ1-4	CAWSFPLRPDIKEKLFF	TGTGCCTGGAGTTTCCCCCTCCGGCCGGACATAAAAGAAAAACTGTTTTTT
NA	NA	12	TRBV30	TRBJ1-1	CASTDGGTEAFF	TGTGCCTCCACCGACGGGGGCACTGAAGCTTTCTTT
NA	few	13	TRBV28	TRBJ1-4	CASTTVLNEKLFF	TGTGCCAGCACCACAGTTCTTAATGAAAAACTGTTTTTT
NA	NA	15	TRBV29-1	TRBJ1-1	CSARREMAANTEAFF	TGCAGCGCCCGACGGGAAATGGCTGCGAACACTGAAGCTTTCTTT
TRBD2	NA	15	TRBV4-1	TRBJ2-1	CASGGLAGVHNEQFF	TGCGCCAGCGGAGGTCTGGCGGGGGTTCACAATGAGCAGTTCTTC
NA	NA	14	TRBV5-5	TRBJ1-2	CASSLGGVNYGYTF	TGTGCCAGCAGCTTGGGGGGTGTGAACTATGGCTACACCTTC
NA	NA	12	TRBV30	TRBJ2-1	CAWNNRDGEQFF	TGTGCCTGGAATAACAGGGATGGAGAGCAGTTCTTC
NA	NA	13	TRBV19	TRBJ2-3	CASQRTGADTQYF	TGTGCCAGTCAACGCACGGGGGCAGATACGCAGTATTTT
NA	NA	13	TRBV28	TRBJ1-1	CASSSQDIFEAFF	TGTGCCAGCAGTTCCCAGGACATTTTTGAAGCTTTCTTT
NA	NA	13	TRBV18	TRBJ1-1	CASSPQGNTEAFF	TGTGCCAGCTCACCACAGGGGAACACTGAAGCTTTCTTT
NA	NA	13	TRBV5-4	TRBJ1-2	CASSRDGEYGYTF	TGTGCCAGCAGCCGCGACGGAGAGTATGGCTACACCTTC
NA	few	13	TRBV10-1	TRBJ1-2	CASSGRGGYGYTF	TGCGCCAGCAGTGGTCGAGGTGGTTATGGCTACACCTTC
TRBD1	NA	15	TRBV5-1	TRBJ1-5	CASSPGTGGSQPQHF	TGCGCCAGCAGCCCCGGGACAGGGGGGAGTCAGCCCCAGCATTTT
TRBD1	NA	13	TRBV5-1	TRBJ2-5	CASSQGQQETQYF	TGCGCCAGCAGCCAGGGACAGCAAGAGACCCAGTACTTC
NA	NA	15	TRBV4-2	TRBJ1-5	CASSQVITSNQPQHF	TGTGCCAGCAGCCAGGTTATAACTAGCAATCAGCCCCAGCATTTT
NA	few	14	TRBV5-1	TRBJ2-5	CASSLQGIRETQYF	TGCGCCAGCAGCCTACAAGGGATTCGGGAGACCCAGTACTTC
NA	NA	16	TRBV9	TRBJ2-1	CASSVEAALEYNEQFF	TGTGCCAGCAGCGTAGAAGCGGCACTGGAATACAATGAGCAGTTCTTC
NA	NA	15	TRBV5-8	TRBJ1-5	CASSLAKTGWEPQHF	TGTGCCAGCAGCTTGGCCAAAACGGGGTGGGAGCCCCAGCATTTT
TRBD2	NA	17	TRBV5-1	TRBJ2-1	CASSSEAGRLSYNEQFF	TGCGCCAGCAGCTCAGAAGCGGGACGCCTTTCTTACAATGAGCAGTTCTTC
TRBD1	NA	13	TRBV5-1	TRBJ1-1	CASSLNRGRDAFF	TGCGCCAGCAGCTTGAACAGGGGACGCGACGCTTTCTTT
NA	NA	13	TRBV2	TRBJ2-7	CASKPPNSYEQYF	TGTGCCAGCAAGCCCCCCAACTCTTACGAGCAGTACTTC
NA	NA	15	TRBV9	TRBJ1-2	CASSVGGTSEYGYTF	TGTGCCAGCAGCGTAGGTGGGACCTCTGAGTATGGCTACACCTTC
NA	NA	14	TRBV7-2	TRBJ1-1	CASSLSGVVTEAFF	TGTGCCAGCAGCTTGTCGGGGGTGGTGACTGAAGCTTTCTTT
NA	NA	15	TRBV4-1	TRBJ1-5	CASSHDLADNQPQHF	TGCGCCAGCAGCCACGATTTGGCAGACAATCAGCCCCAGCATTTT
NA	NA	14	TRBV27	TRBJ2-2	CASRLTSVTGELFF	TGTGCCAGCAGGTTGACTAGTGTCACCGGGGAGCTGTTTTTT
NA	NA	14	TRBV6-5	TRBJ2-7	CASSYKGAQDEQYF	TGTGCCAGCAGTTACAAAGGGGCACAGGACGAGCAGTACTTC
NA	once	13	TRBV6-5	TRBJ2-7	CASSTQVTYEQYF	TGTGCCAGCAGTACACAGGTTACCTACGAGCAGTACTTC
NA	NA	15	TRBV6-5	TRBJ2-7	CASSRRETGGYEQYF	TGTGCCAGCAGTCGAAGAGAGACAGGAGGCTACGAGCAGTACTTC
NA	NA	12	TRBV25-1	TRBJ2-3	CASSESVDTQYF	TGTGCCAGCAGTGAATCCGTGGATACGCAGTATTTT
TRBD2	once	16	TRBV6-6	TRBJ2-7	CASKGTSGRWSYEQYF	TGTGCCAGCAAAGGGACTAGCGGGAGGTGGTCCTACGAGCAGTACTTC
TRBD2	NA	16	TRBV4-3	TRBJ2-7	CASSQVSGRGPYEQYF	TGCGCCAGCAGCCAAGTTAGCGGGAGGGGGCCCTACGAGCAGTACTTC
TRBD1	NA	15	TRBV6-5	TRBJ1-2	CASSYSIQGAYGYTF	TGTGCCAGCAGTTACTCGATACAGGGGGCCTATGGCTACACCTTC
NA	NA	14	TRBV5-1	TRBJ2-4	CASSLGPQEDIQYF	TGCGCCAGCAGCTTGGGCCCTCAAGAGGACATTCAGTACTTC
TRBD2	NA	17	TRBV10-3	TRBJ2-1	CAISEGISSGSYNEQFF	TGTGCCATCAGTGAGGGGATTTCTAGCGGGTCCTACAATGAGCAGTTCTTC
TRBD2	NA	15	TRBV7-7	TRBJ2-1	CASSPGLAGYNEQFF	TGTGCCAGCAGCCCGGGACTAGCGGGGTACAATGAGCAGTTCTTC
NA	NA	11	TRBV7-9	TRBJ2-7	CASSDRSEQYF	TGTGCCAGCAGCGACAGGTCCGAGCAGTACTTC
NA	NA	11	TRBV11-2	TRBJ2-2	CASSSLGELFF	TGTGCCAGCAGCTCCCTCGGGGAGCTGTTTTTT
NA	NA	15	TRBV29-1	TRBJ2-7	CSVGMGDGVDYEQYF	TGCAGCGTTGGGATGGGCGACGGAGTGGACTACGAGCAGTACTTC
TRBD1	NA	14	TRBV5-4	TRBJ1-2	CASSLGQGVYGYTF	TGTGCCAGCAGCTTGGGACAGGGAGTCTATGGCTACACCTTC
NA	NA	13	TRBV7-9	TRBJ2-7	CASSPRRSYEQYF	TGTGCCAGCAGCCCTCGGAGGTCCTACGAGCAGTACTTC
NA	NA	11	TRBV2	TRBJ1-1	CASSARFRVGF	TGTGCCAGCAGTGCCCGATTCAGAGTGGGTTTT
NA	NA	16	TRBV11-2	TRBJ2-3	CASSLGHGTSTDTQYF	TGTGCCAGCAGCTTAGGTCACGGGACTAGCACAGATACGCAGTATTTT
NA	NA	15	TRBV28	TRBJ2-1	CASSQYGGEHNEQFF	TGTGCCAGCAGCCAATACGGCGGGGAACATAATGAGCAGTTCTTC
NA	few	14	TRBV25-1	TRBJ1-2	CASSPSFDSNGYTF	TGTGCCAGCAGTCCCTCCTTCGACAGTAATGGCTACACCTTC